The rows below give T cell receptor beta chains drawn from one sample of a study of blood T cell repertoires in COVID-19. Produced via immunoSEQ multiplex PCR; TCRdb's table is partial and in-frame only. The table shows over 600,000 clones, with over 80% occurring only once. The sequenced material came from peripheral blood. The source is a woman younger than 30 with acute or convalescent COVID-19. Both conserved end residues are part of each CDR3. D genes are given only for firm matches. Size is omitted from some rows. Given values are once, few, many or a class for expanded clones.

>TRBJ2-1|.|TRBV7-3|.
CASSSQTGIGNEQFF
TGTGCCAGCAGCTCCCAAACAGGAATAGGGAATGAGCAGTTCTTC
>TRBJ1-2|.|TRBV4-3|.
CASSQEGRQGPGYTF
TGCGCCAGCAGCCAAGAAGGTAGGCAGGGTCCGGGCTACACCTTC
>TRBJ1-6|.|TRBV28|once
CASKITGNWSSPLHF
TGTGCCAGCAAAATTACTGGTAATTGGTCTTCACCCCTCCACTTT
>TRBJ2-7|TRBD1|TRBV14|.
CASSHWTGGYEQYF
TGTGCCAGCAGCCACTGGACAGGGGGCTACGAGCAGTACTTC
>TRBJ1-3|TRBD1|TRBV13|.
CASSGGTGAGNTIYF
TGTGCCAGCAGCGGCGGGACAGGAGCAGGAAACACCATATATTTT
>TRBJ2-2|TRBD1|TRBV5-1|.
CASNRGANTGELFF
TGCGCCAGCAACAGGGGCGCGAACACCGGGGAGCTGTTTTTT
>TRBJ1-1|.|TRBV19|once
CASRSGAGTEAFF
TGTGCCAGTCGGTCAGGGGCTGGCACTGAAGCTTTCTTT
>TRBJ2-7|.|TRBV3-1/TRBV3-2|.
CASSQAPQVTYEQYF
TGTGCCAGCAGCCAAGCTCCGCAGGTAACCTACGAGCAGTACTTC
>TRBJ1-4|.|TRBV6-1|.
CASSEVEGIGDEKLFF
TGTGCCAGCAGTGAAGTCGAAGGAATCGGGGATGAAAAACTGTTTTTT
>TRBJ1-6|.|TRBV5-1|.
CASSSPRDGSPLHF
TGCGCCAGCAGCTCCCCCCGGGATGGTTCACCCCTCCACTTT
>TRBJ1-5|.|TRBV23-1|.
CASSQPGGQPQHF
TGCGCCAGCAGTCAACCGGGCGGGCAGCCCCAGCATTTT